These T cell receptor beta chains were read from a single sample in a study of post-analysis software for immune sequencing data. TCRdb re-derived calls from the PCR reads in MiXCR, one entry per CDR3 protein. This sample has around 500,000 distinct CDR3 sequences, with roughly 34% found just once. Sequencing input: blood. These receptors were taken from a girl aged 2-17 years with multiple sclerosis. The CDR3 runs from the conserved cysteine through the conserved F or W. Each record gives: CDR3 protein, J gene, V gene.

cdr3_aa: CGAVPSYNEQFF; j_call: TRBJ2-1; v_call: TRBV20-1
cdr3_aa: CASSQDPGGTFYNEQFF; j_call: TRBJ2-1; v_call: TRBV4-2
cdr3_aa: CASRGYSGSEEFF; j_call: TRBJ2-1; v_call: TRBV27
cdr3_aa: CASSGLEPPPLEQFF; j_call: TRBJ2-1; v_call: TRBV7-9
cdr3_aa: CASSPAGTSPLAQYF; j_call: TRBJ2-3; v_call: TRBV7-3
cdr3_aa: CASSARPVGSTDTQYF; j_call: TRBJ2-3; v_call: TRBV9
cdr3_aa: CASSLMQGTYNEQFF; j_call: TRBJ2-1; v_call: TRBV5-1
cdr3_aa: CASSQSGGLSYNEQFF; j_call: TRBJ2-1; v_call: TRBV4-1
cdr3_aa: CASSLSQTGVEDTQYF; j_call: TRBJ2-3; v_call: TRBV5-6
cdr3_aa: CASSLGGTSPYEQYF; j_call: TRBJ2-7; v_call: TRBV5-1
cdr3_aa: CASSLYQAGGIVDTQYF; j_call: TRBJ2-3; v_call: TRBV7-9
cdr3_aa: CSAGGGLGTEAFF; j_call: TRBJ1-1; v_call: TRBV29-1
cdr3_aa: CSGGGDRGYNEQFF; j_call: TRBJ2-1; v_call: TRBV29-1
cdr3_aa: CASSQPTGAYGYTF; j_call: TRBJ1-2; v_call: TRBV4-1
cdr3_aa: CASSFSGGDYNSPLHF; j_call: TRBJ1-6; v_call: TRBV5-1
cdr3_aa: CASSEGTAEGGYTF; j_call: TRBJ1-2; v_call: TRBV5-1
cdr3_aa: CASSPPDRESHEQYF; j_call: TRBJ2-7; v_call: TRBV6-5
cdr3_aa: CASSYWGAGEQYF; j_call: TRBJ2-7; v_call: TRBV12-3/TRBV12-4
cdr3_aa: CASAPGGGPDTQYF; j_call: TRBJ2-3; v_call: TRBV5-1
cdr3_aa: CASSRGTGMNTEAFF; j_call: TRBJ1-1; v_call: TRBV5-1
cdr3_aa: CSVSSTGVSYEQYF; j_call: TRBJ2-7; v_call: TRBV29-1
cdr3_aa: CASRYMSAGQGNIQYF; j_call: TRBJ2-4; v_call: TRBV2
cdr3_aa: CASSPMGRDRIRGYTF; j_call: TRBJ1-2; v_call: TRBV3-1
cdr3_aa: CSAPETSGGHNEQFF; j_call: TRBJ2-1; v_call: TRBV20-1
cdr3_aa: CASSYSAGGFTYEQYF; j_call: TRBJ2-7; v_call: TRBV6-2/TRBV6-3
cdr3_aa: CSVGQGNNEKLFF; j_call: TRBJ1-4; v_call: TRBV29-1